The T cell receptor beta chain under discussion was sequenced for a study of cytomegalovirus exposure and HLA in healthy donors. CDR3 length: 13 residues. Trimming pared 6 bases from V and 7 bases from J, leaving 15 bases between. Germline V gene data show CDR1 as MNHNY and CDR2 as SVGAGI (reference sequence). The PCR ran on 60 Vbeta and 13 Jbeta primers. This table comes from immunoSEQ multiplex PCR, and its TCRdb copy is limited to in-frame clones, with some not included. This table holds fewer than 150,000 clones. This TCR was sampled from a man aged 35-49 years in good health and CMV-seronegative. Sequencing was performed on PBMCs. The chain joins TRBV6-6 to TRBJ1-2, with TRBD1 as a possible D gene (5 bases). The CDR3 spells CASRDGGLGGYTF. CDR3 DNA: TGTGCCAGCAGGGACGGGGGATTAGGTGGCTACACCTTC.